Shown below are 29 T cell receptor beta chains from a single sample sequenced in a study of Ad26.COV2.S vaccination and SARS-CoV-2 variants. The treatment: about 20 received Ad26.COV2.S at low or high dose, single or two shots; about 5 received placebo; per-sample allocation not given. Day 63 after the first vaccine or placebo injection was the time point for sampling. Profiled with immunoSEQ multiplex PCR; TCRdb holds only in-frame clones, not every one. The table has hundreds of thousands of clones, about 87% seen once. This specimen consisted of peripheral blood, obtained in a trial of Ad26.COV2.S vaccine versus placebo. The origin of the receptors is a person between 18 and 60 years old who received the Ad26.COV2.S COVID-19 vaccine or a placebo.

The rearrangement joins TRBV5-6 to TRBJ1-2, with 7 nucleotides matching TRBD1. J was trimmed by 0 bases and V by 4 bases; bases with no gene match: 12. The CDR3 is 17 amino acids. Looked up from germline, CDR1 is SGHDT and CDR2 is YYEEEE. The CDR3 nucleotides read TGTGCCAGCAGCCCCTTGTTTGACAGGGATTCTAACTATGGCTACACCTTC. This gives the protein CASSPLFDRDSNYGYTF.

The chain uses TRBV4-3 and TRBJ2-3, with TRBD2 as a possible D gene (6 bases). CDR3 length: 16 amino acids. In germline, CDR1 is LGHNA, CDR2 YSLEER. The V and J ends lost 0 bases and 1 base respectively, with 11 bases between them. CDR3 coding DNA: TGCGCCAGCAGCCAAGATACGGGGGAGGGCACAGATACGCAGTATTTT. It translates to CASSQDTGEGTDTQYF.

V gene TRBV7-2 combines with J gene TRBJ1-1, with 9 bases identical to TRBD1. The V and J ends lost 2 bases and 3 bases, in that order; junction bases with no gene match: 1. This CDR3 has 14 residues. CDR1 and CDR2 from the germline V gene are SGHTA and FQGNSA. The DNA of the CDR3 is TGTGCCAGCAGCTTATACAGGGGGCACACTGAAGCTTTCTTT. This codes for CASSLYRGHTEAFF.

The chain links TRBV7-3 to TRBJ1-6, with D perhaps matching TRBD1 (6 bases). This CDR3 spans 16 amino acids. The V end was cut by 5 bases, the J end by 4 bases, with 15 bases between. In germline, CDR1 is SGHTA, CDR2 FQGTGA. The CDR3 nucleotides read TGTGCCAGCAGCCAATACCCAGGGGCGTATAATTCACCCCTCCACTTT. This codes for CASSQYPGAYNSPLHF.

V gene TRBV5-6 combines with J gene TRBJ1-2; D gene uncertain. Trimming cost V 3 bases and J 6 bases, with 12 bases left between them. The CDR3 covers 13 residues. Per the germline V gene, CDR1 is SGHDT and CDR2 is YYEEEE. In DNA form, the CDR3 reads TGTGCCAGCAGCTCGTGGTCAGGCCATGGCTACACCTTC. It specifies CASSSWSGHGYTF.

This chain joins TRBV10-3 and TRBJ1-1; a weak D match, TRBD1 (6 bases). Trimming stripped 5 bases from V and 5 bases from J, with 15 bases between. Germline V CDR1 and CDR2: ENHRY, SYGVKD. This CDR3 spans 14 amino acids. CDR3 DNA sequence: TGTGCCATCAGTCTACCGGGGGCGAGTACTGAAGCTTTCTTT. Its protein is CAISLPGASTEAFF.

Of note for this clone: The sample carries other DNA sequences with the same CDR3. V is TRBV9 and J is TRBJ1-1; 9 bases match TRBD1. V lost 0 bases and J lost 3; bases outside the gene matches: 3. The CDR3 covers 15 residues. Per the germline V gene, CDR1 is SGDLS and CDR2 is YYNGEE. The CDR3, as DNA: TGTGCCAGCAGCGTAGTCACAGGGGGCTACACTGAAGCTTTCTTT. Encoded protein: CASSVVTGGYTEAFF.

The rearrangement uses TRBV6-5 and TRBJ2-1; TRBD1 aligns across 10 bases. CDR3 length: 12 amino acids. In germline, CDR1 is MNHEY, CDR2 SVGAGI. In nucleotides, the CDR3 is TGTGCTGAGGGACAGGGGCGCAATGAGCAGTTCTTC. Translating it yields CAEGQGRNEQFF.

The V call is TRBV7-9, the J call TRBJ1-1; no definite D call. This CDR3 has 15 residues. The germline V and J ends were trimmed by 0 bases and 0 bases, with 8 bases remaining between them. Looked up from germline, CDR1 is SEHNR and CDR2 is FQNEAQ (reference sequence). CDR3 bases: TGTGCCAGCAGCTTAGCGCAGTCCCTGAACACTGAAGCTTTCTTT. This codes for CASSLAQSLNTEAFF.

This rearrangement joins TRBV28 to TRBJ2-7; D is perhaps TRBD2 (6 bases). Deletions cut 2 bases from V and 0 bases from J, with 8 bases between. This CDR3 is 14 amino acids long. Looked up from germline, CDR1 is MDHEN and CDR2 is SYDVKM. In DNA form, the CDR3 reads TGTGCCAGCAGTTTACCTAGCGTCTCCTACGAGCAGTACTTC. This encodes CASSLPSVSYEQYF.

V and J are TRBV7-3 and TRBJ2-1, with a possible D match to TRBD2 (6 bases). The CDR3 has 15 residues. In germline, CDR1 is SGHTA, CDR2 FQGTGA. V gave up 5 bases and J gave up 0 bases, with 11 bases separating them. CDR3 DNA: TGTGCCAGCAGCGGGACTCAAAGCTCCTACAATGAGCAGTTCTTC. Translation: CASSGTQSSYNEQFF.

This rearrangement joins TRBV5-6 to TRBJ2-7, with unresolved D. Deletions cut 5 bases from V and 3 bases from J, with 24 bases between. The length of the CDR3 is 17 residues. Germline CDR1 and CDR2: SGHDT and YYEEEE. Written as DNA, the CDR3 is TGTGCCAGCAGAATACGCGCCCCCGAGCGTATTGTCTACGAGCAGTACTTC. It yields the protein CASRIRAPERIVYEQYF.

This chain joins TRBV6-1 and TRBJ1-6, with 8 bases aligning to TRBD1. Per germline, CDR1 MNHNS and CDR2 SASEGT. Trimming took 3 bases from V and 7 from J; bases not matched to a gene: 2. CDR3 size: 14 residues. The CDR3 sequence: CASSDGQGNSPLHF. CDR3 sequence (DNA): TGTGCCAGCAGTGACGGACAGGGAAATTCACCCCTCCACTTT.

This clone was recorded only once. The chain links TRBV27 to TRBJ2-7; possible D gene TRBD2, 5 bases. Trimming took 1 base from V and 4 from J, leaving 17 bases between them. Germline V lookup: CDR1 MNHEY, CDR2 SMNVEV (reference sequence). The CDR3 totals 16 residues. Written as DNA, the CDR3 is TGTGCCAGCAGTTTATATGTGGGAGCTAAGGCGTACGAGCAGTACTTC. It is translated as CASSLYVGAKAYEQYF.

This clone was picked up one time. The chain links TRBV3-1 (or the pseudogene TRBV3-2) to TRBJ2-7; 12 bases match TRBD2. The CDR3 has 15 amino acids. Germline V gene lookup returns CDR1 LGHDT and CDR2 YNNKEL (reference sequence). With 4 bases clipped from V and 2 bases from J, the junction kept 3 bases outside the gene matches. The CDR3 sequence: CASSLTSGGPYEQYF. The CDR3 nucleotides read TGTGCCAGCAGCCTGACTAGCGGGGGCCCCTACGAGCAGTACTTC.

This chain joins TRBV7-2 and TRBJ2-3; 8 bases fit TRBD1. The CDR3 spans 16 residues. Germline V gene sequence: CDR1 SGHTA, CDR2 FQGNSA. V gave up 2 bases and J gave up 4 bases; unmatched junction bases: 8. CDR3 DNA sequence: TGTGCCAGCAGCTTATCAGGACAGGGTATTCCAGATACGCAGTATTTT. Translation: CASSLSGQGIPDTQYF.

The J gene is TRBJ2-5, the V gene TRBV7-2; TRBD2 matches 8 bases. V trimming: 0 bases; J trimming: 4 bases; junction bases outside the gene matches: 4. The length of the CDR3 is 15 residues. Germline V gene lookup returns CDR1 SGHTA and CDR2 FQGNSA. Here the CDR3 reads CASSLALAVRETQYF. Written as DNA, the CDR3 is TGTGCCAGCAGCTTAGCACTAGCGGTGCGAGAGACCCAGTACTTC. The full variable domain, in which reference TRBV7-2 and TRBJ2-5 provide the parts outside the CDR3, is GAGVSQSPSNKVTEKGKDVELRCDPISGHTALYWYRQSLGQGLEFLIYFQGNSAPDKSGLPSDRFSAERTGGSVSTLTIQRTQQEDSAVYLCASSLALAVRETQYFGPGTRLLVL.

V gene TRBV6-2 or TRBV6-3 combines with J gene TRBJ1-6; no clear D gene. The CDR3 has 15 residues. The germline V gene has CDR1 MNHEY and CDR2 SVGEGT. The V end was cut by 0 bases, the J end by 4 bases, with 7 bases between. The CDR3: CASSYSKEYNSPLHF. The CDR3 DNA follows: TGTGCCAGCAGTTACTCGAAGGAATATAATTCACCCCTCCACTTT.

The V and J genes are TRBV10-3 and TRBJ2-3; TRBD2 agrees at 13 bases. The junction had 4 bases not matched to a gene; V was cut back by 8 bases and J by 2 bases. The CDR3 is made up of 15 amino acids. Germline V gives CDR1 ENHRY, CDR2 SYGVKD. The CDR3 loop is CAIGGTSGTTDTQYF. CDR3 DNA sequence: TGTGCCATCGGGGGGACTAGCGGGACCACAGATACGCAGTATTTT.

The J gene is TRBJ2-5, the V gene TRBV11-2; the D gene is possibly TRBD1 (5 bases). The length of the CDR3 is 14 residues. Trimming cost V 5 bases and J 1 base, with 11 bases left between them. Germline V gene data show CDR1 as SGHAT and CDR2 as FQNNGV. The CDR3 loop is CASSLRTPQETQYF. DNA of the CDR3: TGTGCCAGCAGCCTCCGGACACCCCAAGAGACCCAGTACTTC.

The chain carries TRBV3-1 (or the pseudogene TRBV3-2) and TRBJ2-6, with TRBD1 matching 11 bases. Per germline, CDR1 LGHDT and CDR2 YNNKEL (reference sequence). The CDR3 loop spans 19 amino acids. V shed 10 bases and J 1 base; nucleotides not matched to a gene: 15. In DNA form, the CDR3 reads TGTGCCATCCAGTTTGGCCGGGGACAGGGGGTTTCTGGGGCCAACGTCCTGACTTTC. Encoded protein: CAIQFGRGQGVSGANVLTF.

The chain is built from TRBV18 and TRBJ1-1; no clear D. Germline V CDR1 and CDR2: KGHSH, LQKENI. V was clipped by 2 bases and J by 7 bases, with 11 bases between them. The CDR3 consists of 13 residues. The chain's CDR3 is CASSPSDGSEAFF. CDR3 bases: TGTGCCAGCTCACCATCTGACGGTAGTGAAGCTTTCTTT.

CDR3 sequence reads: CASRETGTGSEQYF. The DNA of the CDR3 is TGTGCCAGCAGGGAAACCGGGACAGGGTCCGAGCAGTACTTC. This chain uses TRBV14 with TRBJ2-7, with 9 bases lining up with TRBD1. With V trimmed by 6 bases and J by 6 bases, 9 bases remained unmatched. The CDR3 covers 14 residues. The germline CDR1 and CDR2 sequences are SGHDN and FVKESK. Full variable domain (missing parts from reference TRBV14 and TRBJ2-7): EAGVTQFPSHSVIEKGQTVTLRCDPISGHDNLYWYRRVMGKEIKFLLHFVKESKQDESGMPNNRFLAERTGGTYSTLKVQPAELEDSGVYFCASRETGTGSEQYFGPGTRLTVT.

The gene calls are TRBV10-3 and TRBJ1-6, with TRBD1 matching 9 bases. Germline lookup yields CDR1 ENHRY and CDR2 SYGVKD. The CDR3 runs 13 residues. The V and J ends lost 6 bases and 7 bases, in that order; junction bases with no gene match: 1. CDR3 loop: CAIRDRGNSPLHF. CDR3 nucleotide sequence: TGTGCCATCAGGGACAGGGGAAATTCACCCCTCCACTTT.

CDR3 in DNA: TGTGCCAGCAGCCCGACGCTGGGAGCTAACTATGGCTACACCTTC. It is translated as CASSPTLGANYGYTF. This chain connects TRBV9 to TRBJ1-2; D call uncertain. Germline-derived CDR1 and CDR2 are SGDLS and YYNGEE. Trimming stripped 4 bases from V and 0 bases from J, with 13 bases between. CDR3 size: 15 residues.

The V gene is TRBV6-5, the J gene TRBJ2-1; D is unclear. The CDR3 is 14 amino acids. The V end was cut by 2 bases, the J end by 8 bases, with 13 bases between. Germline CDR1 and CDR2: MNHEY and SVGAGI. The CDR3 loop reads CASSYAEPPHEQFF. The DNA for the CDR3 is TGTGCCAGCAGTTACGCCGAACCCCCCCATGAGCAGTTCTTC.

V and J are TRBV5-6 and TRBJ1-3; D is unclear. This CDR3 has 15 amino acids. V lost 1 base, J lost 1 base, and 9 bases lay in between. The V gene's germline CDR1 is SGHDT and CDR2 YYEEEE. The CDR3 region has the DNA TGTGCCAGCAGCTTGATCGGCAAGTCTGGAAACACCATATATTTT. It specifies CASSLIGKSGNTIYF.

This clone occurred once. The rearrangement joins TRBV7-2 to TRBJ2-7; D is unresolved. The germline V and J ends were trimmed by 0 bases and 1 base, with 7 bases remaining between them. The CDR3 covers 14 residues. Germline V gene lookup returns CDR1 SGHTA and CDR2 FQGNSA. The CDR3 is CASSLAGPSYEQYF. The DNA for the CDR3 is TGTGCCAGCAGCTTAGCTGGGCCATCCTACGAGCAGTACTTC.

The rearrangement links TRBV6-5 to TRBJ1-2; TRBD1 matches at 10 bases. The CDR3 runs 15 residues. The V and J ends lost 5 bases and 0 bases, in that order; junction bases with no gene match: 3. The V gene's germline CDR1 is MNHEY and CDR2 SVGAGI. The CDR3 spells CASSQDRGTNYGYTF. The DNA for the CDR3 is TGTGCCAGCAGTCAGGACAGGGGGACTAACTATGGCTACACCTTC.